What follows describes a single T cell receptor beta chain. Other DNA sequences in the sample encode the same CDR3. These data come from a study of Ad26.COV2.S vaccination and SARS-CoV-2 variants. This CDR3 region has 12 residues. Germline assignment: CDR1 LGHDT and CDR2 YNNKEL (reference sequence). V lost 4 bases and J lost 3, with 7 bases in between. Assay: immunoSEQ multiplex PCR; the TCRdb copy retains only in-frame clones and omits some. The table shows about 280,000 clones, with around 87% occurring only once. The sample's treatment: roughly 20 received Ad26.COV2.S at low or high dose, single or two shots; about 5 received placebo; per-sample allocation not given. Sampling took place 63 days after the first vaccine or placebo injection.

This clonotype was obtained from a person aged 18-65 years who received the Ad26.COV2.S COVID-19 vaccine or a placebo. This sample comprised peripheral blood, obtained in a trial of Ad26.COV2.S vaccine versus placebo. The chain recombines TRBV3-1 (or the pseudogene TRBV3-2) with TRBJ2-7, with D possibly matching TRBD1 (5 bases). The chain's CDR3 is CASSRTGYEQYF. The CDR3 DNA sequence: TGTGCCAGCAGCCGTACAGGCTACGAGCAGTACTTC.